This T cell receptor beta chain was captured in a study of blood T cell repertoires in COVID-19 (dated by TCRdb to 2019 to 2021). Study-wide context: Samples covering the acute and convalescent phases of COVID-19 were provided by collaborators in the United States, Italy and Spain. The material from the prospective study consisted of cDNA or gDNA derived from T cells, B-cell-depleted T cells, or PBMCs. Deeply sampled blood TCRbeta repertoires from subjects exposed to, actively infected with, or recovered from COVID-19 were included in the dataset. The repertoires were made available in a free public database intended to serve as a resource for research on the immune response to SARS-CoV-2. The samples were drawn from two sources: the first 160 participants of the ongoing ImmuneRACE study, and fewer than 1,500 subjects contributed by 6 global collaborators. The sample metadata nearly always contained a de-identified subject ID, COVID-19 status, age in years and sex. HLA class I and class II types, where available, came from metadata supplied by the sample provider rather than from assay-based typing.

This clone is a singleton in its sample. Its cognate antigen has yet to be identified. Qualities for individual bases were not recorded, and no much larger clone is one base off. What the study reported, not specific to this receptor: How much clinical and demographic metadata was included differed by source and by participant, and the metadata was provided uncurated.

Each collaborating institution followed its own protocols to collect whole blood in K2EDTA tubes. For TCRbeta analysis, collaborators shipped samples in one of three forms: frozen whole blood, isolated PBMCs, or DNA extracted from either of those sample types. The CDR3 measures 16 amino acids from cysteine to phenylalanine. Only the CDR3 region is kept as DNA, spanning 48 bases read in frame from base 1. CDR1 and CDR2 are drawn from the germline V gene: MDHEN, SYDVKM. V loses 5 bases, J loses 0 bases, and the germline ends lie 17 bases apart. The immunoSEQ Assay, a bias-controlled multiplex PCR, was used to amplify TCRbeta CDR3 regions from genomic DNA. Per the original workflow: The number of nucleated cells in each sample was estimated from the amplification of reference gene primers within the assay. Sequence reads were collapsed and filtered to measure the absolute abundance of every unique TCRbeta CDR3 rearrangement. For each sample, productive Simpson clonality was calculated as the square root of Simpson's diversity index across productive rearrangements. The table comes from immuneACCESS by way of TCRdb, which keeps in-frame sequences with V and J called. Part of the clones is missing from these tables; in studies checked, under half for an unresolved V gene and the rest for unknown reasons. The DNA was the basis for D and trimming; V, J and clone size are from that table. This sample is represented by 98,000 or so clones; about four fifths of them were singletons. Of the sample, roughly 29% falls within the top ten clones.

The sequenced sample consisted of peripheral blood. Recombination joined TRBV28 with TRBJ2-7; D gene: possibly TRBD2, on 5 matching bases. This clonotype originated in a man aged 55 to 69 with acute or convalescent COVID-19. This receptor carries the CDR3 CASSARTSSSSYEQYF. The DNA is as follows: TGTGCCAGCAGTGCCCGGACTTCAAGTAGCTCCTACGAGCAGTACTTC.